This section outlines one T cell receptor beta chain sequence together with its context. Assay used: immunoSEQ multiplex PCR; TCRdb lists only in-frame clones, some missing. Among more than 200,000 clones listed, approximately 91% were seen once. V lost 3 bases, J lost 8 bases, and 11 bases stayed unmatched. The CDR3 consists of 17 residues. Per germline, CDR1 SGHAT and CDR2 FQNNGV. These data come from a study of blood T cell repertoires in COVID-19. Overall study context: From the United States, Italy and Spain came samples of acute and convalescent COVID-19.

The chain links TRBV11-2 to TRBJ2-1; 12 bases line up with TRBD2. The sequencing sample was made of peripheral blood. This receptor was obtained from a woman in her fifties or sixties with acute or convalescent COVID-19. The CDR3 DNA reads as TGTGCCAGCAGCTTTACTAGCGGGGGGCAACAATCGGATGAGCAGTTCTTC. Its protein product is CASSFTSGGQQSDEQFF.